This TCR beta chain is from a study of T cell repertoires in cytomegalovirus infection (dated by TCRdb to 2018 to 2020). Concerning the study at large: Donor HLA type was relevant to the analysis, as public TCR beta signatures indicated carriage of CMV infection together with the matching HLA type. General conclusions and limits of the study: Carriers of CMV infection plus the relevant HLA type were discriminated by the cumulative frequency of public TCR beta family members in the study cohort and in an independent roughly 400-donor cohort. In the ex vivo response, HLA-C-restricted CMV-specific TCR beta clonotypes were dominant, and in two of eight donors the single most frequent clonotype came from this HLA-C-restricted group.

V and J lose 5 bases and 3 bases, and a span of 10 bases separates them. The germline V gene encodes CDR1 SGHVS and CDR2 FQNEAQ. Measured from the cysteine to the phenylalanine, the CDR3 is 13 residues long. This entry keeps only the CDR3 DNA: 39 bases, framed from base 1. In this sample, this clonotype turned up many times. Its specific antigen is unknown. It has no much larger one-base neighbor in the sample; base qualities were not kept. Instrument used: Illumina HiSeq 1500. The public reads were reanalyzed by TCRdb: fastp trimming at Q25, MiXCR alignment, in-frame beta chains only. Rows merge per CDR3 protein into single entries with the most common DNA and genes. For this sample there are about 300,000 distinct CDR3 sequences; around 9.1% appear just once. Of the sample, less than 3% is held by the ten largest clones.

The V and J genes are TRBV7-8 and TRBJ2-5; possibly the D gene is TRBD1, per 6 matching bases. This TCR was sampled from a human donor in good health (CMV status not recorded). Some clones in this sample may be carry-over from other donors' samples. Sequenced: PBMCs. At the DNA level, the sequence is TGTGCCAGCAGCACCAACAGGGAAGAGACCCAGTACTTC. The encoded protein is CASSTNREETQYF.